This T cell receptor beta chain was observed in a study of T cells in women clearing cervical HPV infection. The study's findings and limits: It is unknown whether associations predate infection; no effector/memory or HPV-specific sorting.

The method was immunoSEQ multiplex PCR; TCRdb's version includes in-frame clones alone and lacks a portion of them. Its listing shows about 37,000 clones. On this clone: Antigen specificity is unknown.

The specimen was blood buffy coat. This TCR came from a woman aged 18 to 75 with a cervical HPV16 infection that either progressed to CIN3+ or cleared (not recorded which).

CDR3 DNA, as far as it was read: TGTGCCAGCAGCTTGGGCGCTGAA. Its translation is CASSLGAE. The CDR3 in its entirety is CASSLGAEAFF. The chain recombines TRBV5-4 with TRBJ1-1; D unresolved. The read ends 3 residues shy of where the CDR3 ends; the end is completed using the germline J gene. The germline V gene has CDR1 SGHNT and CDR2 YYREEE (reference sequence). Trimming took 0 bases from V and 6 from J, leaving 3 bases between them. The CDR3 is 11 residues long.